A single sample gave rise to the 3 T cell receptor beta chains below, sequenced in a study of control samples from healthy donors and cancer patients. Some clones are missing from TCRdb's copy, which holds only in-frame ones; the method was immunoSEQ multiplex PCR. The table records more than 65,000 clones, 75% to 85% of them present only once. Sequenced: blood. These receptors were obtained from a man aged 60 to 69 in good health.

The J gene is TRBJ1-2, the V gene TRBV27; TRBD1 might be the D (6 bases). Trimming took 4 bases from V and 3 from J, leaving 15 bases between them. Looked up from germline, CDR1 is MNHEY and CDR2 is SMNVEV (reference sequence). The CDR3 contains 15 residues. The CDR3 reads CASSSRGTLDYGYTF. The CDR3 bases are TGTGCCAGCAGTTCCCGGGGGACACTTGACTATGGCTACACCTTC.

This rearrangement joins TRBV6-2 or TRBV6-3 to TRBJ1-5, with D tentatively TRBD1 (5 bases). The V end was cut by 5 bases, the J end by 1 base, with 24 bases between. The germline V gene encodes CDR1 MNHEY and CDR2 SVGEGT. The CDR3 runs 19 residues. This CDR3 reads CASSGPGGGGYSSNQPQHF. The CDR3 nucleotides read TGTGCCAGCAGTGGACCAGGCGGGGGAGGGTATTCGAGCAATCAGCCCCAGCATTTT.

The chain is built from TRBV5-1 and TRBJ2-1; a weak D match, TRBD1 (5 bases). Per the germline V gene, CDR1 is SGHRS and CDR2 is YFSETQ. The length of the CDR3 is 12 residues. V was cut by 1 base and J by 6 bases, with 5 bases left in between. In DNA form, the CDR3 reads TGCGCCAGCAGCTTGCAGGGCAATGAGCAGTTCTTC. The encoded protein is CASSLQGNEQFF.